The following is a TCR beta chain sequence with its context. Antigen unknown. This PCR relied on a set of 60 Vbeta primers and 13 Jbeta primers. Method: immunoSEQ multiplex PCR; TCRdb's copy keeps in-frame clones and lacks some. The sample shows roughly 100,000 clones, approximately 78% of them seen only once. The V gene's germline CDR1 is KGHSH and CDR2 LQKENI. The CDR3 has 15 residues. V was clipped by 6 bases and J by 7 bases, with 21 bases between them. Donors had nominal health at sampling but likely had unrecorded immune exposures. This entry is derived from a study of cytomegalovirus exposure and HLA in healthy donors. Overall study: Of all 400 or so donors who were genotyped, 70% to 85% belonged to the Caucasian-associated ancestry cluster. The study, taken as a whole, reports: The investigators catalogued 164 TCR beta chains as cytomegalovirus-associated. The classifier was said to identify cytomegalovirus status with high specificity and sensitivity.

The chain combines TRBV18 with TRBJ1-2; D possibly corresponds to TRBD1 (5 bases). This TCR derives from a woman aged 40-49 years in good health and CMV-seronegative. The sequenced material came from PBMCs. CDR3 loop: CASSPEGGRAAGYTF. CDR3 DNA: TGTGCCAGCTCCCCCGAAGGTGGCAGGGCTGCTGGCTACACCTTC. Full variable domain (outside the CDR3, taken from reference TRBV18 and TRBJ1-2): NAGVMQNPRHLVRRRGQEARLRCSPMKGHSHVYWYRQLPEEGLKFMVYLQKENIIDESGMPKERFSAEFPKEGPSILRIQQVVRGDSAAYFCASSPEGGRAAGYTFGSGTRLTVV.